Each of the 2 T cell receptor beta chains below was sequenced from the same sample in a study of CD8 T cells in Susac syndrome. Random hexamers were used to reverse transcribe the RNA input (about 0.5 to 1 ug). TCRdb processed the immunoSEQ multiplex PCR reads anew with MiXCR; each CDR3 protein has one entry. Here the sample spans under 250,000 distinct CDR3 sequences, 93% being singletons. Input material: CD4+ T cells from PBMCs. Receptors originate from a human donor with multiple sclerosis.

The chain carries TRBV28 and TRBJ1-1; D call uncertain. This CDR3 comprises 12 residues. V lost 7 bases, J lost 4 bases, and 10 bases lay in between. Germline V gene data show CDR1 as MDHEN and CDR2 as SYDVKM. The CDR3, as DNA: TGTGCCAGCACCCTAACGGGCACTGAAGCTTTCTTT. It specifies CASTLTGTEAFF.

The V call is TRBV27, the J call TRBJ1-1; 8 nucleotides match TRBD1. CDR1 is MNHEY and CDR2 is SMNVEV in the germline V gene (reference sequence). This CDR3 contains 16 residues. Trimming removed 8 bases from V and 0 bases from J; junction bases left unmatched: 11. CDR3 loop: CASVAFRTGMNTEAFF. The CDR3 DNA follows: TGTGCCAGCGTTGCTTTTAGGACAGGGATGAACACTGAAGCTTTCTTT.